The clone carrying this TCR beta chain appeared a few times. Its specificity is unknown. The germline gives CDR1 MNHEY, CDR2 SVGAGI. Trimming took 7 bases from V and 6 from J; bases not matched to a gene: 6. This CDR3 comprises 14 residues. These data are taken from a study of cytomegalovirus exposure and HLA in healthy donors. Study results and limitations: It emerged from a later analysis that several of the most significant clusters appeared to be linked to common viral pathogens. The classifier reportedly diagnosed cytomegalovirus status with high specificity and sensitivity.

PCR was performed using 60 Vbeta and 13 Jbeta primers. Profiling relied on immunoSEQ multiplex PCR, and the TCRdb table lists in-frame clones only, not all of them. The profile covers around 200,000 clones, with 70% appearing a single time and 2% to 3% taken by the ten largest. The clonotype originates from a middle-aged man in good health and CMV-seropositive. The V and J genes are TRBV6-5 and TRBJ2-2; TRBD1 aligns across 9 bases. Sequencing was done on a sample of PBMCs. The chain's CDR3 is CASISGTGPGELFF. The CDR3 coding sequence is TGTGCCAGCATCTCCGGGACAGGGCCCGGGGAGCTGTTTTTT.